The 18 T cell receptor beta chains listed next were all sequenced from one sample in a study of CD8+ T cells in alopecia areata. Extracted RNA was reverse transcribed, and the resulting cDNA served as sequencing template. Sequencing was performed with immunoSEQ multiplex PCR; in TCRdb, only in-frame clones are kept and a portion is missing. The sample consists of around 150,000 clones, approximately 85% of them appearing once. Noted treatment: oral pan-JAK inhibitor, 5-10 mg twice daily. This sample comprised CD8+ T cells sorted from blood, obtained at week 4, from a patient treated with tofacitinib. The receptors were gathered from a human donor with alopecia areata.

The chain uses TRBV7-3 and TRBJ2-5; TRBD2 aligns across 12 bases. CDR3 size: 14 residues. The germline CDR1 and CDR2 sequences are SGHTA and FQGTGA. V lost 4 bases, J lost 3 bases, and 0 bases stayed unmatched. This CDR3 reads CASSSSGGEETQYF. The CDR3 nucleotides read TGTGCCAGCAGCTCTAGCGGGGGGGAAGAGACCCAGTACTTC.

CDR3 loop: CASSIGGGPLEQYF. The CDR3 nucleotides are TGTGCCAGTAGTATTGGCGGGGGGCCCCTCGAGCAGTACTTC. This chain connects TRBV19 to TRBJ2-7; 8 bases agree with TRBD2. From germline, CDR1 is LNHDA and CDR2 SQIVND (reference sequence). V lost 3 bases, J lost 6 bases, and 7 bases stayed unmatched. The CDR3 spans 14 residues.

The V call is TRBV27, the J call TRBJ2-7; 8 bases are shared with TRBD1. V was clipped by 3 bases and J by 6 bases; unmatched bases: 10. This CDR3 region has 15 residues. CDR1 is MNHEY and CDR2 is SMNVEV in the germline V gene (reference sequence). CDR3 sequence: CASSLDNRGSREQYF. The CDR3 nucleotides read TGTGCCAGCAGTTTGGATAACAGGGGGAGTCGCGAGCAGTACTTC.

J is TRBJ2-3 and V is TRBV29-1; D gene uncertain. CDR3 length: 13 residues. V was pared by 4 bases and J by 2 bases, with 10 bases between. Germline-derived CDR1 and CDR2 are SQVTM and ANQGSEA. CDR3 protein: CSVAGPSTDTQYF. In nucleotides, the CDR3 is TGCAGCGTTGCCGGCCCCTCCACAGATACGCAGTATTTT.

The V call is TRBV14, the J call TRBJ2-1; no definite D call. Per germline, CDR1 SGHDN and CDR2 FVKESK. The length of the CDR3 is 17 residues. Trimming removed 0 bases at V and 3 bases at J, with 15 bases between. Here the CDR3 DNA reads TGTGCCAGCAGCCAAGAGTTTCCCCTAAGATACTACAATGAGCAGTTCTTC. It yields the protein CASSQEFPLRYYNEQFF.

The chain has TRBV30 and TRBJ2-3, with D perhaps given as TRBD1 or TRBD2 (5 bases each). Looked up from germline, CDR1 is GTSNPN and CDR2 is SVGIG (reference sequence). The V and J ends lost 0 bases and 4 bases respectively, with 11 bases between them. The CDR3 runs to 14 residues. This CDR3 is CAWSVGVYADTQYF. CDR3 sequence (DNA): TGTGCCTGGAGTGTGGGGGTATATGCAGATACGCAGTATTTT.

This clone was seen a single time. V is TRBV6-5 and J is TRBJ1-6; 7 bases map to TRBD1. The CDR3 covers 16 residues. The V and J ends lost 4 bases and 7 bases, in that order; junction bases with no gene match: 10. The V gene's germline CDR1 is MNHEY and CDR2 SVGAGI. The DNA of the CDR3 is TGTGCCAGCAGTTCCCTCCCGAGGGGGCGAAATTCACCCCTCCACTTT. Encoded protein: CASSSLPRGRNSPLHF.

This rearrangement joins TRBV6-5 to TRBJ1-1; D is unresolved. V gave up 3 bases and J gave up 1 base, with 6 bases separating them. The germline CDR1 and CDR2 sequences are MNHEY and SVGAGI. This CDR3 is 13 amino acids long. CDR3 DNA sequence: TGTGCCAGCAGTTATGAGGGGAACACTGAAGCTTTCTTT. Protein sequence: CASSYEGNTEAFF.

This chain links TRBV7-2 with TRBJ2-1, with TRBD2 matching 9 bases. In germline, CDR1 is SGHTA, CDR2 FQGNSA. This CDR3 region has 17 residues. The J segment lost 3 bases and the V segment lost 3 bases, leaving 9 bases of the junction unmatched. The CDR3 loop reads CASSFSSSGELYNEQFF. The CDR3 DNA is TGTGCCAGCAGCTTCTCGTCTAGCGGGGAACTCTACAATGAGCAGTTCTTC.

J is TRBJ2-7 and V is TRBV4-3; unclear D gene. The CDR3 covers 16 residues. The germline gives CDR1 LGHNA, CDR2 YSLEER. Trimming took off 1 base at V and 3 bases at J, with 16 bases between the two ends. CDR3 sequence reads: CASSQGRARVLYEQYF. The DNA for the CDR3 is TGCGCCAGCAGCCAAGGACGTGCACGGGTCCTCTACGAGCAGTACTTC.

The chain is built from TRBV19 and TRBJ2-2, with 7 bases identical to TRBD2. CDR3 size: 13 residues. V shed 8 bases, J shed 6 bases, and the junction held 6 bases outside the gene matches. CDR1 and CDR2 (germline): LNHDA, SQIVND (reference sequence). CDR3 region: CASRAGVPGELFF. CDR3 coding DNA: TGTGCCAGTCGTGCGGGGGTCCCCGGGGAGCTGTTTTTT.

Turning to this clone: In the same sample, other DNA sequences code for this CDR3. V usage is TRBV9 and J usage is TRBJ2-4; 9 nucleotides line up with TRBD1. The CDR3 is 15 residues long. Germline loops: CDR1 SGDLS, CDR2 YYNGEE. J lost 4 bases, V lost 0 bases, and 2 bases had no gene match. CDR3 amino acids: CASSVAGQGKNIQYF. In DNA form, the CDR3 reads TGTGCCAGCAGCGTAGCCGGACAGGGGAAAAACATTCAGTACTTC.

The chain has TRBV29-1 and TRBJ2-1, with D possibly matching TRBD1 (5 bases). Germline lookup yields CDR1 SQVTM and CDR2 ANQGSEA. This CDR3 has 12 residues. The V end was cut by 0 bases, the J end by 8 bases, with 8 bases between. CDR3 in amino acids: CSVEDLGHEQFF. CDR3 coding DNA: TGCAGCGTTGAAGATCTGGGGCATGAGCAGTTCTTC.

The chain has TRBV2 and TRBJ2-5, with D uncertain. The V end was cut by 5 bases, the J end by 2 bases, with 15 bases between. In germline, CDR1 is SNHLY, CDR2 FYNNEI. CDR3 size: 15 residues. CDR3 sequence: CASSSEPGLQETQYF. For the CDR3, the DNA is TGTGCCAGCAGTTCTGAGCCGGGCCTACAAGAGACCCAGTACTTC.

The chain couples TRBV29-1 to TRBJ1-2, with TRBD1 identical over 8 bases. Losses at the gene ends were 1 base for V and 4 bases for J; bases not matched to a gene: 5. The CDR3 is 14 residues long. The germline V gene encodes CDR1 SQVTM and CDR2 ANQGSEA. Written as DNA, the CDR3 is TGCAGCGTTGAAGGCAGGGGGCCAGGCTATGGCTACACCTTC. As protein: CSVEGRGPGYGYTF.

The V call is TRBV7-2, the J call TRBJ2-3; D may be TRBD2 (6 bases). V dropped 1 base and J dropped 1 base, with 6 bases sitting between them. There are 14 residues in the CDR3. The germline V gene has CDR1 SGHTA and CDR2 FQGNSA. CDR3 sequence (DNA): TGTGCCAGCAGCTTAGGACTAGGCACAGATACGCAGTATTTT. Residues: CASSLGLGTDTQYF.

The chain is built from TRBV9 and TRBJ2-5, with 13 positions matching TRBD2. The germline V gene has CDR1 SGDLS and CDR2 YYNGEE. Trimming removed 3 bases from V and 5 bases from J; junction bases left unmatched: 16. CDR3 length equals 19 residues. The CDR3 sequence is CASSAGTKSGLAGWETQYF. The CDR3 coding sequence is TGTGCCAGCAGCGCCGGGACTAAATCGGGACTAGCGGGGTGGGAGACCCAGTACTTC. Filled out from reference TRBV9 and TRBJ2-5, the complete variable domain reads DSGVTQTPKHLITATGQRVTLRCSPRSGDLSVYWYQQSLDQGLQFLIQYYNGEERAKGNILERFSAQQFPDLHSELNLSSLELGDSALYFCASSAGTKSGLAGWETQYFGPGTRLLVL.

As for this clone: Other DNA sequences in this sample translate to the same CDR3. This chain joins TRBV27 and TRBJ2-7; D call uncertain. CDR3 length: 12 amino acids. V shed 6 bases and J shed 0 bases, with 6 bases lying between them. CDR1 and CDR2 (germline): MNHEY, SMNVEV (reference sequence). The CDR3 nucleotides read TGTGCCAGCAGCTCTAGCTCCTACGAGCAGTACTTC. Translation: CASSSSSYEQYF.